The clone carrying this TCR beta chain was seen at least ten times. Its antigen remains unknown. This sample was included in a study of T cells after yellow fever vaccination. Study-wide results and limits: Clonotypes found in both CD4 and CD8 compartments made up a small share.

With 6 bases removed from V and 3 bases from J, the gap between germline ends came to 23 bases. Germline loops: CDR1 LGHNA, CDR2 YNFKEQ. This CDR3 is built from 17 residues. In TCRdb, the 5' RACE reads were re-called with MiXCR into one record per CDR3 protein. The data contain 140,000 to 150,000 distinct CDR3 sequences, approximately 6.6% of them singletons. This clonotype was sampled from a man aged 30 to 45 who received the YFV17D yellow fever vaccine. The rearrangement joins TRBV4-2 to TRBJ2-5; possibly TRBD1 or TRBD2 for D (5 bases each). The sequencing here drew on CD4+ T cells sorted from PBMCs, taken 10 days after the yellow fever booster vaccination. CDR3 nucleotide sequence: TGTGCCAGCAGACGACAACCGGGACGCCGACCGGAAGAGACCCAGTACTTC. It codes for CASRRQPGRRPEETQYF.